The T cell receptor (beta chain) described here comes from a study of T cells in Graves' hyperthyroidism and ophthalmopathy. This CDR3 has 15 residues. V lost 2 bases, J lost 2 bases, and 5 bases stayed unmatched. Germline lookup yields CDR1 LGHNT and CDR2 FRNRAP. Amplified regions were TCR beta CDR3 sequences from RNA transcripts. The primer set for the first-round RT-PCR of the TCR CDR3 was HTBI. TCRdb re-derived calls from the multiplex PCR reads in MiXCR, one entry per CDR3 protein. Of some 550,000 distinct CDR3 sequences in the sample, roughly 16% are singletons; the top ten hold less than 3.5%. This clonotype was sampled from a middle-aged woman with Graves' ophthalmopathy. The sample comprised blood. This chain joins TRBV12-5 and TRBJ2-5; 7 nucleotides match TRBD1. The CDR3 region is CASGLTPGQQETQYF. The CDR3 DNA reads TGTGCTAGTGGTTTGACCCCGGGACAGCAAGAGACCCAGTACTTC.